This T cell receptor beta chain was recovered during a study of T-cell memory formation after mild COVID-19. A word on this clonotype: Its antigen is not identified.

TCR alpha and TCR beta cDNA libraries with sample barcodes and UMIs came from 5'RACE using constant-segment primers. TCRdb called the 5' RACE reads again in MiXCR, with one record for every CDR3 protein. The sample carries around 65,000 distinct CDR3 sequences, less than 9.5% recorded once. Study-wide points: Shrinking CD4+ clones were chiefly CM and EM; CD8+ ones were chiefly EMRA.

The V and J ends lost 8 bases and 2 bases respectively, with 13 bases between them. The germline V gene has CDR1 MNHNY and CDR2 SVGAGI (reference sequence). The CDR3 has 13 amino acids. J is TRBJ2-7 and V is TRBV6-6, with D possibly being TRBD1 (6 bases). This TCR was recovered from a man younger than 35 who had mild COVID-19 (a few samples of this study predate the infection). Cell type and time point are not known. Sample: PBMCs or a T cell subset sorted from them (not recorded which). In nucleotides, the CDR3 is TGTGCCAGCCGACAGGACTCACCCTACGAGCAGTACGTC. Protein product: CASRQDSPYEQYV.